This TCR beta chain appears in the sequencing data of a study of T-cell reconstitution after alpha-beta-depleted transplantation in children. Molecular barcoding with unique molecular identifiers was used for the TCRbeta library. Using its own MiXCR run on the PCR reads, TCRdb lists one record per CDR3 protein. The sample has approximately 400,000 distinct CDR3 sequences, about a tenth seen once; the top ten hold roughly 6%. CDR1 SGHDN and CDR2 FVKESK come from the germline V gene. The CDR3 runs 11 residues. Concerning this clonotype: One end of the junction varies from germline; a read error may be responsible.

The chain uses TRBV14 and TRBJ2-1; D not certain. Sample: PBMCs from the stem cell graft donor, taken from the stem cell graft. The receptor was isolated from a human donor who donated a stem cell graft to a child with acute myeloid leukemia. CDR3 residues: CASSQEGSPTF. For the CDR3, the DNA is TGTGCCAGCAGCCAAGAGGGCAGTCCGACCTTC.